This T cell receptor (beta chain) was retrieved from a study of shared clonotypes between healthy human individuals. Study-wide context: The study drew on two women and a few men aged 18 to 49 as donors. Plates per donor: three CD4 naive, three CD4 memory, two CD8 naive, one CD8 memory. Study-wide findings and caveats: Naive CD4 clonotypes were shared across a few donors at about 5%.

At the deep level, the assay was run. Produced via immunoSEQ multiplex PCR; TCRdb's table is partial and in-frame only. The sample has roughly 2.5 million clones; around 90% are singletons. The junction had 5 bases not matched to a gene; V was cut back by 7 bases and J by 3 bases. CDR3 length equals 15 residues. Germline CDR1 MDHEN, CDR2 SYDVKM. To note about this clone: Its target is not known.

The receptor was isolated from a man between 18 and 35 years old in good health. The chain uses TRBV28 and TRBJ1-5, with 11 nucleotides matching TRBD1. The sequenced material came from naive CD4+ T cells sorted from blood. Described subset: CD45RA+ positively selected. The CDR3 protein is CASKDRGLVNQPQHF. Written as DNA, the CDR3 is TGTGCCAGCAAGGACAGGGGGCTTGTCAATCAGCCCCAGCATTTT.